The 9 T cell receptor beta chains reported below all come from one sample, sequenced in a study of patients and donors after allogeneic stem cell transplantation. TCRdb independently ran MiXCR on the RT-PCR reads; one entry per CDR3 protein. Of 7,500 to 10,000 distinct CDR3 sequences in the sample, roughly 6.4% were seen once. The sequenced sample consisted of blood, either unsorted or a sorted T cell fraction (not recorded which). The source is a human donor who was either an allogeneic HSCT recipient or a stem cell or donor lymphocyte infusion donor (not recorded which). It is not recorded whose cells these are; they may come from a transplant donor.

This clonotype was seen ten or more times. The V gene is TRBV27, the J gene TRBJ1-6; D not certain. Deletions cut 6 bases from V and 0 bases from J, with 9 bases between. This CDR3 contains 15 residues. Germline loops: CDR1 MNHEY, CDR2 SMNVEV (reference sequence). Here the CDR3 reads CASSPLGSYNSPLHF. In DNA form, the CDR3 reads TGTGCCAGCAGCCCCCTAGGCTCCTATAATTCACCCCTCCACTTT.

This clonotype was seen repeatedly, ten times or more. The CDR3 is CASSLAGTGGSPLHF. The CDR3 nucleotides are TGTGCCAGCAGTTTGGCCGGGACAGGGGGTTCACCCCTCCACTTT. The chain carries TRBV28 and TRBJ1-6, with 11 bases aligning to TRBD1. V lost 3 bases, J lost 9 bases, and 4 bases stayed unmatched. The CDR3 spans 15 residues. Germline V gene sequence: CDR1 MDHEN, CDR2 SYDVKM.

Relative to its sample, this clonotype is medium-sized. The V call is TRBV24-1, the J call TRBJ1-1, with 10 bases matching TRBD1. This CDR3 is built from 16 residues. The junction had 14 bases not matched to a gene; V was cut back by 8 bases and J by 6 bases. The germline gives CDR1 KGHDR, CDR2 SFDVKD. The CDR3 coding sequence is TGTGCCACCAACAGTCCTTCCGGGACAGGGGAGCCTGAAGCTTTCTTT. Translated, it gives CATNSPSGTGEPEAFF.

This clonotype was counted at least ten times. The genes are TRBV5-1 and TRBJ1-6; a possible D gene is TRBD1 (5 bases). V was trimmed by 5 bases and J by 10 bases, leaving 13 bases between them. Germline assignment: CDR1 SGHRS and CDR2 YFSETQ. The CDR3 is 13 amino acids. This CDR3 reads CASSRGWESPLHF. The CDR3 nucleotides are TGCGCCAGCAGTAGGGGATGGGAATCACCCCTCCACTTT.

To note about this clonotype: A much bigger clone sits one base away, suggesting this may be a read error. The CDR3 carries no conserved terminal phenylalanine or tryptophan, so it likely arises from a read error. In DNA form, the CDR3 reads TGTGCCAGCAGCCCAAGACAGGGCCCTGGAAACACCATATATTTG. Protein sequence: CASSPRQGPGNTIYL. The chain joins TRBV7-2 to TRBJ1-3; 7 nucleotides match TRBD1. Germline V gives CDR1 SGHTA, CDR2 FQGNSA. J lost 2 bases, V lost 5 bases, and 6 bases had no gene match. This CDR3 contains 15 residues.

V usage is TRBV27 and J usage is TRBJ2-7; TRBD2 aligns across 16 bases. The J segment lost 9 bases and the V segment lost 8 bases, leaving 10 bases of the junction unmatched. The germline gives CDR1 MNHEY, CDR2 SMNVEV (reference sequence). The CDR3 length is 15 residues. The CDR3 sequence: CASSPGTSGRAGQYF. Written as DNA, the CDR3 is TGTGCCAGCTCTCCGGGGACTAGCGGGAGGGCCGGGCAGTACTTC.

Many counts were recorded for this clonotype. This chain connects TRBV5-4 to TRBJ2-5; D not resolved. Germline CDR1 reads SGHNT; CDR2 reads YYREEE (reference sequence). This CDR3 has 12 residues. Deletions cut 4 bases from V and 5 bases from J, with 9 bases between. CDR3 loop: CASSPPAETQYF. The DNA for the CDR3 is TGTGCCAGCAGCCCCCCGGCGGAGACCCAGTACTTC.

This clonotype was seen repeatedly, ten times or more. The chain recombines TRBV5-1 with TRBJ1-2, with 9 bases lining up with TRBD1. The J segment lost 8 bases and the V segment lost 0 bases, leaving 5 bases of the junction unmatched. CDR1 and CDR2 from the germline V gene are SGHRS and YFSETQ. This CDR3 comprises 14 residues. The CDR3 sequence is CASSLVGQGTGYTF. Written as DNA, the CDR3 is TGCGCCAGCAGCTTGGTGGGACAGGGTACCGGCTACACCTTC.

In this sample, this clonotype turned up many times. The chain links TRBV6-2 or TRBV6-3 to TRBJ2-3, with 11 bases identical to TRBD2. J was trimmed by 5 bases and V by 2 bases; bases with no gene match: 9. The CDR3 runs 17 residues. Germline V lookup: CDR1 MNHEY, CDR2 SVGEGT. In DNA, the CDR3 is TGTGCCAGCAGTTACGTGGTTAGCGGGAGGGCCGGAGATACGCAGTATTTT. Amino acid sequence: CASSYVVSGRAGDTQYF.